This T cell receptor beta chain was captured in a study of blood T cell repertoires in COVID-19. Study context: Samples taken during acute and convalescent COVID-19 were collected in the United States, Italy and Spain. In each case, the material was cDNA or gDNA derived from T cells, B-cell-depleted T cells, or PBMCs.

In the source study's methods: Cell counts per sample came from amplifying reference gene primers. Clones were read by immunoSEQ multiplex PCR, and TCRdb kept only the in-frame ones, dropping some. The V and J calls and clone size come from that table; D and trimming were worked out from the DNA. The sample holds fewer than 300,000 clones, 70% to 85% seen once. During active infection, Seattle patients enrolled and were then monitored through disease. CDR1 is SGHNT and CDR2 is YYREEE in the germline V gene (reference sequence). CDR3 length equals 13 residues. V was clipped by 7 bases and J by 8 bases, with 16 bases between them.

The chain recombines TRBV5-4 with TRBJ2-1; unclear D gene. The TCR was taken from a human donor with COVID-19, enrolled during active disease. The donor label of this sample is uncertain. The sequencing input was peripheral blood. CDR3 sequence: CASAPTGRDEQFF. The CDR3 DNA reads TGTGCCAGCGCCCCGACGGGTCGGGATGAGCAGTTCTTC.